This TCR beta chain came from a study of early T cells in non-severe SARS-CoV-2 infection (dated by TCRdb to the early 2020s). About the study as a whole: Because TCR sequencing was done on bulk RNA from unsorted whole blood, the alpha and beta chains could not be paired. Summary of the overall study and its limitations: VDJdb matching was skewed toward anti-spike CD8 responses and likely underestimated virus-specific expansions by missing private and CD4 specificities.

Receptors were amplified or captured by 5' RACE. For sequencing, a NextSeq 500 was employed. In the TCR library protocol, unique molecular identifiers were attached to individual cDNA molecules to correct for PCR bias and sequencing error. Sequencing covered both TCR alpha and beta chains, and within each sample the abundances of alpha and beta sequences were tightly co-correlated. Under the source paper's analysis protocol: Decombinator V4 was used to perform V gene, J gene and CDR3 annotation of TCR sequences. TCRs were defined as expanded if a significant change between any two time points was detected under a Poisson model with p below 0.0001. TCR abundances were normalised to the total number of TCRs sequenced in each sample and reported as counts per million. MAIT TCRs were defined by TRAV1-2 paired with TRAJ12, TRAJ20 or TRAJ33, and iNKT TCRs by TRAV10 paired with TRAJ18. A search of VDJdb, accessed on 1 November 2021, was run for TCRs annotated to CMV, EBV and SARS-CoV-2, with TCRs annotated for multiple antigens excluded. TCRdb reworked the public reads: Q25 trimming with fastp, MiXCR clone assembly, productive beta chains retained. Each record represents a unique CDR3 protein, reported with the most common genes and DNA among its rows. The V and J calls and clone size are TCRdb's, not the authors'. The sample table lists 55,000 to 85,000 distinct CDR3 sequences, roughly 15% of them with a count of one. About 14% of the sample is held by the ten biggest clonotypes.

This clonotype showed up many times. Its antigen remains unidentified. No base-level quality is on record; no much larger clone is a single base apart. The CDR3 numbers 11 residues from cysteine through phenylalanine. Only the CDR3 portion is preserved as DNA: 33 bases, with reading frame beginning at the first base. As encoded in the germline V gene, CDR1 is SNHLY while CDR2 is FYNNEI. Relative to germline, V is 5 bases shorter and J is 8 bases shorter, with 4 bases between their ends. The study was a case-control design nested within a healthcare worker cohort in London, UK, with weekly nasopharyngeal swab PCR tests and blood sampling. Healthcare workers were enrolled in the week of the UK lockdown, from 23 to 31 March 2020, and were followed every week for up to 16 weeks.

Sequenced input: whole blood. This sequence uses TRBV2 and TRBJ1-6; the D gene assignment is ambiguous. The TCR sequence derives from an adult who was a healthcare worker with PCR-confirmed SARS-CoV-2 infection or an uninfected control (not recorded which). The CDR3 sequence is CASSPDSPLHF. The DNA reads TGTGCCAGCAGTCCGGATTCACCCCTCCACTTT.